Presented here are 7 T cell receptor beta chains from one specimen sequenced in a study of blood T cell repertoires in COVID-19. TCRdb's copy holds only in-frame clones and misses some; the assay was immunoSEQ multiplex PCR. The table has about 410,000 clones, about nine tenths seen once. Specimen: peripheral blood. These receptors were collected from a woman in her thirties or forties with COVID-19, enrolled during active disease.

The chain recombines TRBV3-1 (or the pseudogene TRBV3-2) with TRBJ2-1; possibly TRBD2 for D (6 bases). V was trimmed by 6 bases and J by 7 bases, leaving 19 bases between them. CDR1 LGHDT and CDR2 YNNKEL come from the germline V gene (reference sequence). The CDR3 consists of 15 residues. The CDR3 region is CASSNGLPRGNEQFF. CDR3 coding DNA: TGTGCCAGCAGTAACGGACTCCCCCGGGGGAATGAGCAGTTCTTC.

As to this clone: Other DNA sequences in this sample translate to the same CDR3. The rearrangement joins TRBV3-1 (or the pseudogene TRBV3-2) to TRBJ1-1; TRBD1 matches 10 bases. V gave up 3 bases and J gave up 2 bases; unmatched junction bases: 0. The CDR3 contains 14 residues. Germline values: CDR1 LGHDT, CDR2 YNNKEL (reference sequence). The CDR3 sequence is CASSQTGGNTEAFF. CDR3 coding DNA: TGTGCCAGCAGCCAGACAGGGGGCAACACTGAAGCTTTCTTT.

The V and J genes are TRBV9 and TRBJ1-6, with TRBD1 identical over 7 bases. In germline, CDR1 is SGDLS, CDR2 YYNGEE. The CDR3 spans 16 residues. The junction had 5 bases not matched to a gene; V was cut back by 0 bases and J by 5 bases. CDR3 in DNA: TGTGCCAGCAGCGTAGCTGGGACAGCAGATAATTCACCCCTCCACTTT. Amino acid sequence: CASSVAGTADNSPLHF.

This clone was observed a handful of times. The J gene is TRBJ2-1, the V gene TRBV13, with D possibly TRBD2 on 5 matching bases. The V end lost 10 bases, the J end lost 5 bases, and 18 bases lay between the germline ends. The CDR3 extends over 14 amino acids. CDR1 and CDR2 from the germline V gene are PRHDT and FYEKMQ (reference sequence). For the CDR3, the DNA is TGTGCCACTCTTCATGGAGGAGAGAACAATGAGCAGTTCTTC. This codes for CATLHGGENNEQFF.

This clone was detected once. The chain combines TRBV3-1 (or the pseudogene TRBV3-2) with TRBJ1-2; perhaps TRBD1 as D (5 bases). The V end lost 1 base, the J end lost 7 bases, and 19 bases lay between the germline ends. CDR3 length: 16 amino acids. Germline V lookup: CDR1 LGHDT, CDR2 YNNKEL (reference sequence). CDR3: CASSQAEWGAESGYTF. The CDR3 DNA is TGTGCCAGCAGCCAAGCTGAATGGGGCGCAGAAAGTGGCTACACCTTC.

This chain joins TRBV3-1 (or the pseudogene TRBV3-2) and TRBJ2-7, with 9 bases lining up with TRBD2. The CDR3 runs to 17 residues. Germline lookup yields CDR1 LGHDT and CDR2 YNNKEL (reference sequence). V trimming: 6 bases; J trimming: 7 bases; junction bases outside the gene matches: 19. This chain's CDR3 is CASRWDLRGGPGGEQYF. CDR3 DNA sequence: TGTGCCAGCAGGTGGGACTTGCGGGGGGGCCCGGGAGGGGAGCAGTACTTC.

This CDR3 is CASSWGGDSGNTIYF. The CDR3, as DNA: TGTGCCAGCAGCTGGGGAGGGGACTCTGGAAACACCATATATTTT. The chain couples TRBV11-2 to TRBJ1-3, with D possibly matching TRBD1 (5 bases). Germline V gene sequence: CDR1 SGHAT, CDR2 FQNNGV. The ends were cut back, 4 bases at V and 0 bases at J, with 10 bases in the middle. This CDR3 has 15 amino acids.